Listed below are T cell receptor beta chains from one sample, sequenced in a study of control samples from healthy donors and cancer patients. Clones were sequenced by immunoSEQ multiplex PCR, and TCRdb holds only the in-frame ones, with some missing. The sample yields roughly 100,000 clones, about 89% seen once. The sample comprised blood. Receptors originate from a man aged 25 to 40 in good health. The CDR3 runs from the conserved cysteine through the conserved F or W. Fields, in order: V gene, D gene, clone size, J gene, CDR3 protein, CDR3 DNA. The D gene is left open where the match is weak. Clone size is not always given. Where it is, it says once, few, many or a class for expanded clones.

V: TRBV2; D: .; size: .; J: TRBJ1-6; CDR3: CASRNLGGLNSPLHF; DNA: TGTGCCAGCAGGAACCTTGGGGGTCTTAATTCACCCCTCCACTTT
V: TRBV10-1; D: .; size: .; J: TRBJ1-1; CDR3: CASSEGRSGGTEAFF; DNA: TGCGCCAGCAGCGAGGGGCGGAGCGGTGGCACTGAAGCTTTCTTT
V: TRBV5-5; D: TRBD1; size: .; J: TRBJ2-7; CDR3: CASKNLLGQNTYEQYF; DNA: TGTGCCAGCAAGAACCTATTGGGACAGAACACTTACGAGCAGTACTTC
V: TRBV19; D: .; size: .; J: TRBJ1-1; CDR3: CASISGLNTEAFF; DNA: TGTGCCAGCATCTCGGGTCTGAACACTGAAGCTTTCTTT
V: TRBV6-5; D: .; size: .; J: TRBJ1-1; CDR3: CASSLTPYNTEAFF; DNA: TGTGCCAGCAGTTTGACGCCTTATAACACTGAAGCTTTCTTT
V: TRBV7-2; D: .; size: .; J: TRBJ2-7; CDR3: CASRQQGSSREQYF; DNA: TGTGCCAGCAGACAACAGGGTTCCTCTAGAGAGCAGTACTTC
V: TRBV6-5; D: .; size: .; J: TRBJ2-3; CDR3: CASSYLRGSRTDTQYF; DNA: TGTGCCAGCAGTTACCTCCGGGGGAGCCGCACAGATACGCAGTATTTT
V: TRBV5-1; D: .; size: .; J: TRBJ1-1; CDR3: CASSSGLLNTEAFF; DNA: TGCGCCAGCAGCTCGGGACTGCTGAACACTGAAGCTTTCTTT
V: TRBV28; D: .; size: .; J: TRBJ2-7; CDR3: CASSQQRVEQYF; DNA: TGTGCCAGCAGCCAACAGCGGGTCGAGCAGTACTTC
V: TRBV3-1/TRBV3-2; D: .; size: .; J: TRBJ2-3; CDR3: CASSSLGSEGTQYF; DNA: TGTGCCAGCAGCTCCCTTGGGTCGGAAGGTACGCAGTATTTT
V: TRBV5-6; D: .; size: once; J: TRBJ2-3; CDR3: CASSATGISTDTQYF; DNA: TGTGCCAGCAGCGCGACAGGTATTAGCACAGATACGCAGTATTTT
V: TRBV19; D: .; size: .; J: TRBJ2-7; CDR3: CASSIGPQGRRSYEQYF; DNA: TGTGCCAGTAGTATTGGGCCCCAGGGGCGTCGCTCCTACGAGCAGTACTTC
V: TRBV11-3; D: TRBD2; size: .; J: TRBJ2-1; CDR3: CASSSTGTSALYNEQFF; DNA: TGTGCCAGCAGCTCCACCGGGACTAGCGCCCTCTACAATGAGCAGTTCTTC
V: TRBV6-1; D: .; size: .; J: TRBJ1-5; CDR3: CASSEEWVSNQPQHF; DNA: TGTGCCAGCAGTGAAGAGTGGGTTAGCAATCAGCCCCAGCATTTT
V: TRBV11-3; D: TRBD1; size: .; J: TRBJ2-1; CDR3: CASSLRDSSNEQFF; DNA: TGTGCCAGCAGCTTAAGGGACAGCAGCAATGAGCAGTTCTTC
V: TRBV5-1; D: TRBD2; size: .; J: TRBJ2-5; CDR3: CASSRGLAGFPQETQYF; DNA: TGTGCCAGCAGCAGAGGACTAGCGGGGTTCCCCCAAGAGACCCAGTACTTC
V: TRBV18; D: TRBD1; size: once; J: TRBJ2-3; CDR3: CASSRDREGTDTQYF; DNA: TGTGCCAGCTCACGTGACAGGGAAGGCACAGATACGCAGTATTTT
V: TRBV7-9; D: .; size: .; J: TRBJ1-1; CDR3: CASSGFTVNTEAFF; DNA: TGTGCCAGCAGCGGGTTTACAGTGAACACTGAAGCTTTCTTT
V: TRBV4-1; D: .; size: few; J: TRBJ1-4; CDR3: CASSQTPLVTNEKLFF; DNA: TGCGCCAGCAGCCAAACTCCCCTCGTAACTAATGAAAAACTGTTTTTT
V: TRBV19; D: .; size: .; J: TRBJ1-6; CDR3: CASSWRNSPLHF; DNA: TGTGCCAGTAGTTGGAGAAATTCACCCCTCCACTTT
V: TRBV5-1; D: .; size: .; J: TRBJ2-2; CDR3: CASGKDKNTGELFF; DNA: TGCGCCAGCGGAAAGGACAAGAACACCGGGGAGCTGTTTTTT
V: TRBV6-5; D: .; size: .; J: TRBJ1-5; CDR3: CASSLGSDSQPQHF; DNA: TGTGCCAGCAGTTTGGGATCCGACTCTCAGCCCCAGCATTTT
V: TRBV25-1; D: TRBD1; size: .; J: TRBJ2-2; CDR3: CASSARQGQGELFF; DNA: TGTGCCAGCAGTGCCCGACAGGGACAAGGGGAGCTGTTTTTT
V: TRBV11-3; D: .; size: .; J: TRBJ2-1; CDR3: CASSPPTPNGAYNEQFF; DNA: TGTGCCAGCAGCCCACCGACTCCTAACGGGGCTTACAATGAGCAGTTCTTC
V: TRBV27; D: .; size: .; J: TRBJ2-4; CDR3: CASSTSAWGNIQYF; DNA: TGTGCCAGCTCCACGTCCGCCTGGGGAAACATTCAGTACTTC
V: TRBV3-1/TRBV3-2; D: .; size: once; J: TRBJ2-7; CDR3: CASSQDSPGYEQYF; DNA: TGTGCCAGCAGCCAAGATAGCCCGGGCTACGAGCAGTACTTC
V: TRBV9; D: .; size: .; J: TRBJ2-1; CDR3: CASSNMNEQFF; DNA: TGTGCCAGCAGCAACATGAATGAGCAGTTCTTC
V: TRBV9; D: TRBD1; size: .; J: TRBJ2-6; CDR3: CASSVPNRDSVLSGANVLTF; DNA: TGTGCCAGCAGCGTACCTAATAGGGACAGCGTCCTCTCTGGGGCCAACGTCCTGACTTTC
V: TRBV6-5; D: TRBD2; size: once; J: TRBJ2-7; CDR3: CASSPWASGSYEQYF; DNA: TGTGCCAGCAGTCCCTGGGCTAGCGGTTCCTACGAGCAGTACTTC
V: TRBV2; D: .; size: .; J: TRBJ2-1; CDR3: CASSVTGYNEQFF; DNA: TGTGCCAGCAGTGTGACGGGGTACAATGAGCAGTTCTTC
V: TRBV27; D: TRBD1; size: .; J: TRBJ2-3; CDR3: CASSLRDRIRGDTQYF; DNA: TGTGCCAGCAGTTTAAGGGACAGGATCCGGGGAGATACGCAGTATTTT
V: TRBV2; D: .; size: .; J: TRBJ1-2; CDR3: CASREGQGPFNYGYTF; DNA: TGTGCCAGCAGAGAAGGACAAGGTCCGTTTAACTATGGCTACACCTTC
V: TRBV15; D: TRBD1; size: .; J: TRBJ1-1; CDR3: CATSRRTGDSTEAFF; DNA: TGTGCCACCAGCAGAAGGACAGGGGATAGTACTGAAGCTTTCTTT
V: TRBV5-4; D: .; size: .; J: TRBJ1-4; CDR3: CASSPDSAGEKLFF; DNA: TGTGCCAGCAGCCCGGACAGCGCAGGTGAAAAACTGTTTTTT
V: TRBV10-3; D: TRBD1; size: .; J: TRBJ1-6; CDR3: CAISESTGGRNSPLHF; DNA: TGTGCCATCAGTGAGTCGACAGGGGGGAGGAATTCACCCCTCCACTTT
V: TRBV6-4; D: TRBD1; size: .; J: TRBJ2-3; CDR3: CASSAPGQATGWDTQYF; DNA: TGTGCCAGCAGTGCCCCGGGACAGGCTACTGGTTGGGATACGCAGTATTTT
V: TRBV24-1; D: .; size: .; J: TRBJ2-5; CDR3: CATSDYGRGGLGQETQYF; DNA: TGTGCCACCAGTGATTATGGCAGGGGCGGTTTGGGGCAAGAGACCCAGTACTTC
V: TRBV10-1; D: TRBD1; size: .; J: TRBJ2-3; CDR3: CASSGQGTDTQYF; DNA: TGCGCCAGCAGTGGACAGGGGACAGATACGCAGTATTTT
V: TRBV27; D: TRBD2; size: .; J: TRBJ2-1; CDR3: CASSKSGRAYNEQFF; DNA: TGTGCCAGCAGTAAAAGCGGGAGGGCCTACAATGAGCAGTTCTTC
V: TRBV27; D: TRBD1; size: .; J: TRBJ1-4; CDR3: CASSPQGAAIPTNEKLFF; DNA: TGTGCCAGCAGTCCCCAGGGGGCCGCGATCCCAACTAATGAAAAACTGTTTTTT
V: TRBV4-2; D: TRBD1; size: once; J: TRBJ1-1; CDR3: CASSPTGEENTEAFF; DNA: TGTGCCAGCAGCCCGACAGGGGAGGAGAACACTGAAGCTTTCTTT
V: TRBV23-1; D: .; size: once; J: TRBJ2-7; CDR3: CASSLGGGQSYEQYF; DNA: TGCGCCAGCAGTCTCGGGGGAGGACAGTCCTACGAGCAGTACTTC
V: TRBV5-1; D: TRBD2; size: .; J: TRBJ2-5; CDR3: CASSYRGLAETQYF; DNA: TGCGCCAGCAGCTACCGAGGACTAGCTGAGACCCAGTACTTC